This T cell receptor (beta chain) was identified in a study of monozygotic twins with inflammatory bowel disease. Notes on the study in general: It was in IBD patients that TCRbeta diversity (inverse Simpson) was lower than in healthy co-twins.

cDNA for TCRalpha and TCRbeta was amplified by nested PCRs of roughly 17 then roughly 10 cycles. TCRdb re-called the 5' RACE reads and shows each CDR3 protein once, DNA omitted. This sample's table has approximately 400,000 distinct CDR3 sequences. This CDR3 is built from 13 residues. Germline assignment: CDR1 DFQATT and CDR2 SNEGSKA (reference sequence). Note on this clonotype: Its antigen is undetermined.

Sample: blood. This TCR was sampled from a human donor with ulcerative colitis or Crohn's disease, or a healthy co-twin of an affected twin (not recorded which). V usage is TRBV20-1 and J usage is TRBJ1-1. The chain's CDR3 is CSARKGLDTEAFF.